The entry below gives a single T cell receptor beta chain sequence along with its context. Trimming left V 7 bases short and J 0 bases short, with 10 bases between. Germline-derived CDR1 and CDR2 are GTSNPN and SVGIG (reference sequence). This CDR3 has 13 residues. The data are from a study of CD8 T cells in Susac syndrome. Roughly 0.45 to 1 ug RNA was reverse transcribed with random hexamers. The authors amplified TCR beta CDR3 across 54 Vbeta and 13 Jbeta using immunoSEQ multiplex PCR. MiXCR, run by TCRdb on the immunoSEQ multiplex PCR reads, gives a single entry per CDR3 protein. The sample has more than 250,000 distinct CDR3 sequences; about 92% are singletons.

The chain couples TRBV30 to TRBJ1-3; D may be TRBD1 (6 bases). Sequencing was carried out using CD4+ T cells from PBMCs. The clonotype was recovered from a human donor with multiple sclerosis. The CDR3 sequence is CASDRSSGNTIYF. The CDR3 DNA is TGTGCCTCCGACAGGAGCTCTGGAAACACCATATATTTT.